One sample yielded the 23 T cell receptor beta chains listed below, sequenced in a study of identical twins. TCRdb re-called the 5' RACE reads with MiXCR, one entry per CDR3 protein. The repertoire holds around 250,000 distinct CDR3 sequences, with 5.5% to 8% as singletons. This same sample was also taken into another study, of yellow fever vaccine responses in identical twins.

Sequencing was carried out using memory (CD45RO+) T cells sorted from blood. The receptors derive from a woman under 30 in good health.

This clonotype occurred many times. The CDR3: CAIANQENQPQHF. The CDR3 DNA reads as TGTGCCATCGCCAACCAGGAAAATCAGCCCCAGCATTTT. The rearrangement uses TRBV2 and TRBJ1-5; D call uncertain. Germline V CDR1 and CDR2: SNHLY, FYNNEI. The CDR3 has 13 residues. V gave up 10 bases and J gave up 4 bases, with 14 bases separating them.

This chain joins TRBV5-1 and TRBJ2-1, with 8 bases aligning to TRBD2. Germline CDR1 and CDR2: SGHRS and YFSETQ. The V and J ends lost 7 bases and 3 bases, in that order; junction bases with no gene match: 15. The length of the CDR3 is 17 residues. CDR3 bases: TGCGCCAGCGTAAATCGGGGGGGCGCCGGGAACTACAATGAGCAGTTCTTC. It codes for CASVNRGGAGNYNEQFF.

This clonotype has ten or more counts. The V gene is TRBV2, the J gene TRBJ2-1; TRBD1 might be the D (5 bases). The germline CDR1 and CDR2 sequences are SNHLY and FYNNEI. The V end was cut by 8 bases, the J end by 8 bases, with 19 bases between. This CDR3 spans 14 amino acids. CDR3 loop: CASYDRQINHEQFF. CDR3 bases: TGTGCCAGCTACGACAGACAAATTAACCATGAGCAGTTCTTC.

This clonotype was observed a few times. This chain joins TRBV3-1 and TRBJ2-7, with 15 bases aligning to TRBD2. J was trimmed by 0 bases and V by 4 bases; bases with no gene match: 7. Looked up from germline, CDR1 is LGHDT and CDR2 is YNNKEL (reference sequence). This CDR3 is built from 18 residues. The CDR3 DNA reads as TGTGCCAGCAGCCGACCGGGACTAGCGGGAGGAACCTCCTACGAGCAGTACTTC. Translated, it gives CASSRPGLAGGTSYEQYF.

This clonotype was recorded many times. J is TRBJ1-1 and V is TRBV5-1, with 9 bases fitting TRBD1. The J segment lost 2 bases and the V segment lost 0 bases, leaving 5 bases of the junction unmatched. The germline V gene has CDR1 SGHRS and CDR2 YFSETQ. The CDR3 has 16 residues. CDR3 coding DNA: TGCGCCAGCAGCTTGGGAAGGACAGGGGACAACACTGAAGCTTTCTTT. Translating it yields CASSLGRTGDNTEAFF.

This clonotype was counted ten times or more. The chain recombines TRBV7-8 with TRBJ2-5, with TRBD2 matching 13 bases. V lost 6 bases to trimming and J lost 5 bases; unmatched junction nucleotides: 18. There are 19 residues in the CDR3. From germline, CDR1 is SGHVS and CDR2 FQNEAQ. CDR3 sequence: CASRLGLAGPAALGETQYF. For the CDR3, the DNA is TGTGCCAGCAGGCTGGGACTAGCGGGGCCAGCAGCGTTAGGGGAGACCCAGTACTTC.

This clonotype has only a few counts. The chain couples TRBV27 to TRBJ2-1; TRBD2 might be the D (6 bases). CDR3 length: 16 amino acids. The V end lost 6 bases, the J end lost 3 bases, and 18 bases lay between the germline ends. Germline V gene lookup returns CDR1 MNHEY and CDR2 SMNVEV (reference sequence). The CDR3 DNA reads TGTGCCAGCAGACAAGACTCGGAGGGTTACTACAATGAGCAGTTCTTC. Protein sequence: CASRQDSEGYYNEQFF.

The V gene is TRBV5-5, the J gene TRBJ1-1; no clear D gene. The CDR3 has 17 residues. Germline CDR1 is SGHKS and CDR2 is YYEKEE (reference sequence). V shed 0 bases and J shed 2 bases, with 17 bases lying between them. The CDR3 DNA is TGTGCCAGCAGCTTGGGGGTCCTGGGGTGGGCAAACACTGAAGCTTTCTTT. The encoded protein is CASSLGVLGWANTEAFF.

The chain combines TRBV3-1 with TRBJ2-7; either TRBD1 or TRBD2 may supply D (5 bases each). Germline-derived CDR1 and CDR2 are LGHDT and YNNKEL (reference sequence). The CDR3 spans 13 residues. Trimming pared 1 base from V and 3 bases from J, leaving 7 bases between. The CDR3 sequence is CASSQGGNYEQYF. The CDR3 DNA sequence: TGTGCCAGCAGCCAAGGGGGGAACTACGAGCAGTACTTC.

This clonotype has at least ten counts. V usage is TRBV2 and J usage is TRBJ2-1; perhaps TRBD1 as D (6 bases). Deletions cut 8 bases from V and 6 bases from J, with 17 bases between. The CDR3 contains 14 residues. The germline CDR1 and CDR2 sequences are SNHLY and FYNNEI. CDR3 protein: CASLHRAGANEQFF. The CDR3 DNA reads TGTGCCAGCCTCCACAGGGCCGGGGCCAATGAGCAGTTCTTC.

This clonotype was counted a few times. The chain couples TRBV6-5 to TRBJ2-7; D is tentatively TRBD1 or TRBD2 (5 bases each). CDR1 MNHEY and CDR2 SVGAGI come from the germline V gene. The CDR3 has 14 residues. Trimming took off 4 bases at V and 2 bases at J, with 12 bases between the two ends. CDR3 loop: CASSFGTDTYEQYF. The DNA for the CDR3 is TGTGCCAGCAGTTTCGGGACGGATACCTACGAGCAGTACTTC.

This clonotype was seen many times. The chain combines TRBV12-3 or TRBV12-4 with TRBJ1-2; D not resolved. The CDR3 sequence is 12 residues long. Trimming took 6 bases from V and 7 from J, leaving 12 bases between them. CDR3 in amino acids: CASSHGRGGYTF. The DNA for the CDR3 is TGTGCCAGCAGCCATGGACGGGGTGGCTACACCTTC.

This chain joins TRBV29-1 and TRBJ2-7; 7 nucleotides agree with TRBD2. The CDR3 runs to 15 residues. CDR1 and CDR2 from the germline V gene are SQVTM and ANQGSEA. Trimming at V came to 4 bases and at J to 2 bases, leaving 11 bases not matched to a gene. DNA of the CDR3: TGCAGCGTTGTCCCCTCGACGGGGGGTGCCTACGAGCAGTACTTC. Protein product: CSVVPSTGGAYEQYF.

The rearrangement uses TRBV4-1 and TRBJ2-7; D not certain. The CDR3 contains 14 residues. The V gene's germline CDR1 is MGHRA and CDR2 YSYEKL. V was cut by 0 bases and J by 5 bases, with 11 bases left in between. The CDR3 DNA sequence: TGCGCCAGCAGCCAAGATTTTGGGGATGACGAGCAGTACTTC. It codes for CASSQDFGDDEQYF.

The chain employs TRBV6-2 or TRBV6-3 and TRBJ2-7; no clear D gene. V was cut by 7 bases and J by 5 bases, with 9 bases left in between. CDR1 and CDR2 (germline): MNHEY, SVGEGT. The CDR3 is made up of 11 amino acids. The DNA for the CDR3 is TGTGCCAGCACCGACCGGGACGAGCAGTACTTC. This encodes CASTDRDEQYF.

This clonotype was counted between two and nine times. The J gene is TRBJ1-6, the V gene TRBV20-1; D remains unclear. Germline CDR1 DFQATT, CDR2 SNEGSKA (reference sequence). The CDR3 contains 13 residues. V dropped 0 bases and J dropped 7 bases, with 7 bases sitting between them. This CDR3 is CSARDPWNSPLHF. The CDR3 coding sequence is TGCAGTGCTAGAGACCCCTGGAATTCACCCCTCCACTTT.

This clonotype was detected only a few times. This rearrangement joins TRBV24-1 to TRBJ2-7, with 9 bases identical to TRBD1. This CDR3 is 15 amino acids long. Germline V lookup: CDR1 KGHDR, CDR2 SFDVKD. V lost 3 bases, J lost 6 bases, and 8 bases stayed unmatched. CDR3 bases: TGTGCCACCAGTGATGGACAGGGGAGGTTCTCCGAGCAGTACTTC. It codes for CATSDGQGRFSEQYF.

The genes are TRBV2 and TRBJ2-1, with 7 bases lining up with TRBD1. The V segment lost 6 bases and the J segment 7 bases; nucleotides outside the gene matches: 12. This CDR3 is 15 amino acids long. The germline CDR1 and CDR2 sequences are SNHLY and FYNNEI. CDR3: CASRATGVPTNEQFF. CDR3 nucleotides: TGTGCCAGCAGGGCCACAGGGGTCCCTACGAATGAGCAGTTCTTC.

This clonotype was detected only once. The rearrangement joins TRBV6-5 to TRBJ2-1, with 11 bases aligning to TRBD2. Germline V gene sequence: CDR1 MNHEY, CDR2 SVGAGI. Losses at the gene ends were 0 bases for V and 7 bases for J; bases not matched to a gene: 8. The CDR3 length is 17 residues. This CDR3 is CASSYSSSGRLKNEQFF. For the CDR3, the DNA is TGTGCCAGCAGTTACTCATCTAGCGGGAGGTTAAAAAATGAGCAGTTCTTC.

This chain links TRBV2 with TRBJ2-3; TRBD1 matches at 12 bases. This CDR3 spans 16 amino acids. Germline V gives CDR1 SNHLY, CDR2 FYNNEI. V gave up 6 bases and J gave up 2 bases; unmatched junction bases: 6. The DNA of the CDR3 is TGTGCCAGCAGAGCGGGACAGGGGGCCATCACAGATACGCAGTATTTT. Its translation: CASRAGQGAITDTQYF. Full variable domain (remainder filled in from reference TRBV2 and TRBJ2-3): EPEVTQTPSHQVTQMGQEVILRCVPISNHLYFYWYRQILGQKVEFLVSFYNNEISEKSEIFDDQFSVERPDGSNFTLKIRSTKLEDSAMYFCASRAGQGAITDTQYFGPGTRLTVL.

This clonotype has a handful of counts. The J gene is TRBJ2-1, the V gene TRBV2; the D gene is possibly TRBD1 (6 bases). The CDR3 length is 12 residues. The germline CDR1 and CDR2 sequences are SNHLY and FYNNEI. Trimming cost V 6 bases and J 12 bases, with 15 bases left between them. The CDR3 here is CASRATGSTQFF. CDR3 nucleotides: TGTGCCAGCAGAGCTACAGGGTCGACGCAGTTCTTC. The whole variable domain, remainder taken from reference TRBV2 and TRBJ2-1, is EPEVTQTPSHQVTQMGQEVILRCVPISNHLYFYWYRQILGQKVEFLVSFYNNEISEKSEIFDDQFSVERPDGSNFTLKIRSTKLEDSAMYFCASRATGSTQFFGPGTRLTVL.

This clonotype was detected only a few times. The chain couples TRBV27 to TRBJ2-2; TRBD1 matches 9 bases. Unmatched junction bases numbered 6, after V lost 6 bases and J lost 1 base. The CDR3 consists of 16 residues. Germline V CDR1 and CDR2: MNHEY, SMNVEV (reference sequence). Written as DNA, the CDR3 is TGTGCCAGCAGCCCTACAGGGGGCCAGAACACCGGGGAGCTGTTTTTT. Protein sequence: CASSPTGGQNTGELFF.

The table lists this clonotype with a few counts. This chain links TRBV27 with TRBJ1-2; D may be TRBD1 (5 bases). V dropped 3 bases and J dropped 5 bases, with 13 bases sitting between them. The germline V gene encodes CDR1 MNHEY and CDR2 SMNVEV (reference sequence). The CDR3 covers 14 residues. The CDR3 sequence: CASSFKGRGYGYTF. The CDR3 nucleotides read TGTGCCAGCAGTTTTAAGGGGCGAGGGTATGGCTACACCTTC.